A selection of T cell receptor beta chains follows, all from one sample in a study of blood T cell repertoires in COVID-19. Profiled with immunoSEQ multiplex PCR; TCRdb holds only in-frame clones, not every one. The table has 250,000 or so clones, approximately 90% seen once. Sequenced sample: PBMCs or T cells enriched from blood (not recorded which). The receptors shown here come from a man aged 40-49 years who had been exposed to COVID-19. Both conserved end residues are part of each CDR3. A D gene is named only where the DNA matches it firmly. The size of a clone is reported for some rows only, either as once, few or many, or as a class for expanded clones.

CDR3 length: 16; V gene: TRBV7-3; clone size: -; J gene: TRBJ2-2; D gene: TRBD1; CDR3 DNA: TGTGCCAGCAGCCAGGGGACAGCAGCGAACACCGGGGAGCTGTTTTTT; CDR3 protein: CASSQGTAANTGELFF
CDR3 length: 17; V gene: TRBV19; clone size: -; J gene: TRBJ2-1; D gene: -; CDR3 DNA: TGTGCCAGTAGTCCTACCGGTCCGCTAAGCTCCTACAATGAGCAGTTCTTC; CDR3 protein: CASSPTGPLSSYNEQFF
CDR3 length: 14; V gene: TRBV28; clone size: -; J gene: TRBJ1-2; D gene: -; CDR3 DNA: TGTGCCAGCAGTTTAATGGGCAGTAACTATGGCTACACCTTC; CDR3 protein: CASSLMGSNYGYTF
CDR3 length: 12; V gene: TRBV18; clone size: -; J gene: TRBJ2-1; D gene: -; CDR3 DNA: TGTGCCAGCTCACCGGGGCTAGGTGAGCAGTTCTTC; CDR3 protein: CASSPGLGEQFF
CDR3 length: 17; V gene: TRBV5-4; clone size: -; J gene: TRBJ1-5; D gene: -; CDR3 DNA: TGTGCCAGCAGCTTGGAGGCATGGGGGCCCCAAAATCAGCCCCAGCATTTT; CDR3 protein: CASSLEAWGPQNQPQHF
CDR3 length: 13; V gene: TRBV11-2; clone size: -; J gene: TRBJ1-5; D gene: -; CDR3 DNA: TGTGCCAGCAGCTTAGCGTCCGGGGAACCCCAGCATTTT; CDR3 protein: CASSLASGEPQHF
CDR3 length: 16; V gene: TRBV18; clone size: once; J gene: TRBJ2-7; D gene: TRBD2; CDR3 DNA: TGTGCCAGCTCACCGGGGACTAGCGGGGGTTCCTACGAGCAGTACTTC; CDR3 protein: CASSPGTSGGSYEQYF
CDR3 length: 19; V gene: TRBV4-3; clone size: -; J gene: TRBJ1-4; D gene: TRBD1; CDR3 DNA: TGCGCCAGCAGCCAAGATCTCGGCCAGGGGGCGTCTGGGTTTGAAAAACTGTTTTTT; CDR3 protein: CASSQDLGQGASGFEKLFF
CDR3 length: 13; V gene: TRBV28; clone size: once; J gene: TRBJ2-5; D gene: TRBD1; CDR3 DNA: TGTGCCAGCCAGACAGGGGGCGAGGAGACCCAGTACTTC; CDR3 protein: CASQTGGEETQYF
CDR3 length: 12; V gene: TRBV6-5; clone size: -; J gene: TRBJ1-6; D gene: -; CDR3 DNA: TGTGCCAGCAGCTCTCGTTATTCACCCCTCCACTTT; CDR3 protein: CASSSRYSPLHF
CDR3 length: 13; V gene: TRBV30; clone size: -; J gene: TRBJ2-2; D gene: TRBD1; CDR3 DNA: TGTGCCTGGGTGGGACAGCTTACCGGGGAGCTGTTTTTT; CDR3 protein: CAWVGQLTGELFF
CDR3 length: 15; V gene: TRBV4-1; clone size: once; J gene: TRBJ1-3; D gene: -; CDR3 DNA: TGCGCCAGCAGCCACCCCGGGGAATCCGGAAACACCATATATTTT; CDR3 protein: CASSHPGESGNTIYF
CDR3 length: 13; V gene: TRBV6-2/TRBV6-3; clone size: -; J gene: TRBJ2-2; D gene: -; CDR3 DNA: TGTGCCAGCAGTTCCCTAGGTACCGGGGAGCTGTTTTTT; CDR3 protein: CASSSLGTGELFF
CDR3 length: 14; V gene: TRBV30; clone size: -; J gene: TRBJ1-1; D gene: -; CDR3 DNA: TGTGCCTGGAGTGTAGGACTGCTGAACACTGAAGCTTTCTTT; CDR3 protein: CAWSVGLLNTEAFF
CDR3 length: 14; V gene: TRBV11-2; clone size: -; J gene: TRBJ2-1; D gene: TRBD2; CDR3 DNA: TGTGCCAGCAGCTGGACTAGCGGAGAGAATGAGCAGTTCTTC; CDR3 protein: CASSWTSGENEQFF
CDR3 length: 12; V gene: TRBV2; clone size: -; J gene: TRBJ2-7; D gene: TRBD1; CDR3 DNA: TGTGCCGGACGGACAGGGGTGAACGAGCAGTACTTC; CDR3 protein: CAGRTGVNEQYF
CDR3 length: 13; V gene: TRBV6-2/TRBV6-3; clone size: -; J gene: TRBJ1-1; D gene: -; CDR3 DNA: TGTGCCAGCAGTCGGACACTGAACACTGAAGCTTTCTTT; CDR3 protein: CASSRTLNTEAFF
CDR3 length: 14; V gene: TRBV15; clone size: few; J gene: TRBJ2-7; D gene: -; CDR3 DNA: TGTGCCACCAGCAGAGTCCCAAGCACCTACGAGCAGTACTTC; CDR3 protein: CATSRVPSTYEQYF
CDR3 length: 15; V gene: TRBV18; clone size: -; J gene: TRBJ2-1; D gene: -; CDR3 DNA: TGTGCCAGCTCACTCCTAGCCCAAACGCCCAATGAGCAGTTCTTC; CDR3 protein: CASSLLAQTPNEQFF
CDR3 length: 18; V gene: TRBV19; clone size: -; J gene: TRBJ1-1; D gene: TRBD1; CDR3 DNA: TGTGCCAGTAGTGCTCAACCGGGACAGGGTAAGAGGGGAACTGAAGCTTTCTTT; CDR3 protein: CASSAQPGQGKRGTEAFF
CDR3 length: 19; V gene: TRBV27; clone size: -; J gene: TRBJ2-3; D gene: -; CDR3 DNA: TGTGCCAGCAGTTTATTACGCTCCGCAACTAGCCGGGGGACAGATACGCAGTATTTT; CDR3 protein: CASSLLRSATSRGTDTQYF
CDR3 length: 15; V gene: TRBV27; clone size: -; J gene: TRBJ1-1; D gene: TRBD1; CDR3 DNA: TGTGCCAGCATACCCGGGACAGGGAGGGGGGCTGAAGCTTTCTTT; CDR3 protein: CASIPGTGRGAEAFF
CDR3 length: 14; V gene: TRBV19; clone size: -; J gene: TRBJ1-5; D gene: -; CDR3 DNA: TGTGCCAGTAGTATGTCAGGGGAGACTCAGCCCCAGCATTTT; CDR3 protein: CASSMSGETQPQHF
CDR3 length: 15; V gene: TRBV4-1; clone size: -; J gene: TRBJ2-7; D gene: TRBD2; CDR3 DNA: TGCGCCAGCAGCCAGCTCAGCGGGAGCCCCTACGAGCAGTACTTC; CDR3 protein: CASSQLSGSPYEQYF
CDR3 length: 17; V gene: TRBV21-1; clone size: -; J gene: TRBJ1-6; D gene: -; CDR3 DNA: TGTGCCAGCAGCAAAGGCGCTCTCGGGACAGGGGGTTCACCCCTCCACTTT; CDR3 protein: CASSKGALGTGGSPLHF
CDR3 length: 14; V gene: TRBV7-9; clone size: -; J gene: TRBJ2-1; D gene: TRBD2; CDR3 DNA: TGTGCCAGCACGGGGACTAGCGGACGCAATGAGCAGTTCTTC; CDR3 protein: CASTGTSGRNEQFF
CDR3 length: 15; V gene: TRBV7-9; clone size: -; J gene: TRBJ2-2; D gene: -; CDR3 DNA: TGTGCCAGCAGCTCACCGATCAGGAACACCGGGGAGCTGTTTTTT; CDR3 protein: CASSSPIRNTGELFF
CDR3 length: 15; V gene: TRBV7-2; clone size: -; J gene: TRBJ2-1; D gene: TRBD1; CDR3 DNA: TGTGCCAGCAGCACAGGGGTCGGTTCCTACAATGAGCAGTTCTTC; CDR3 protein: CASSTGVGSYNEQFF
CDR3 length: 14; V gene: TRBV2; clone size: -; J gene: TRBJ2-5; D gene: TRBD2; CDR3 DNA: TGTGCCAGCAGTGAACTAGCGGGATCAGAGACCCAGTACTTC; CDR3 protein: CASSELAGSETQYF
CDR3 length: 17; V gene: TRBV28; clone size: -; J gene: TRBJ2-3; D gene: -; CDR3 DNA: TGTGCCAGCAGTTTATCGGAGGTTATGGGGTTCACAGATACGCAGTATTTT; CDR3 protein: CASSLSEVMGFTDTQYF
CDR3 length: 13; V gene: TRBV5-1; clone size: -; J gene: TRBJ1-4; D gene: -; CDR3 DNA: TGCGCCAGCAGAACGCTAGCTAATGAAAAACTGTTTTTT; CDR3 protein: CASRTLANEKLFF
CDR3 length: 15; V gene: TRBV6-5; clone size: -; J gene: TRBJ1-4; D gene: -; CDR3 DNA: TGTGCCAGCAGTTACTCCCAGGGGCCAAATGAAAAACTGTTTTTT; CDR3 protein: CASSYSQGPNEKLFF
CDR3 length: 10; V gene: TRBV29-1; clone size: -; J gene: TRBJ1-1; D gene: TRBD1; CDR3 DNA: TGCAGCGTGGAGACAGGGAAAGCTTTCTTT; CDR3 protein: CSVETGKAFF
CDR3 length: 14; V gene: TRBV19; clone size: -; J gene: TRBJ2-3; D gene: -; CDR3 DNA: TGTGCCAGTATGTCAGGGGATTACACAGATACGCAGTATTTT; CDR3 protein: CASMSGDYTDTQYF
CDR3 length: 17; V gene: TRBV19; clone size: -; J gene: TRBJ2-7; D gene: TRBD1; CDR3 DNA: TGTGCCACCAGCCAAACCTACAAGGGACAGGGGAACTACGAGCAGTACTTC; CDR3 protein: CATSQTYKGQGNYEQYF
CDR3 length: 15; V gene: TRBV5-6; clone size: -; J gene: TRBJ2-5; D gene: -; CDR3 DNA: TGTGCCAGCAGCTTAGGTGGCTCCCCGGGGGAGACCCAGTACTTC; CDR3 protein: CASSLGGSPGETQYF
CDR3 length: 15; V gene: TRBV11-3; clone size: few; J gene: TRBJ2-1; D gene: TRBD2; CDR3 DNA: TGTGCCAGCAGCATGGGACTAGCGCAGTACAATGAGCAGTTCTTC; CDR3 protein: CASSMGLAQYNEQFF
CDR3 length: 14; V gene: TRBV6-6; clone size: -; J gene: TRBJ1-5; D gene: -; CDR3 DNA: TGTGCCAGCACCCTAGGGGCAGCTGATCAGCCCCAGCATTTT; CDR3 protein: CASTLGAADQPQHF
CDR3 length: 14; V gene: TRBV5-1; clone size: -; J gene: TRBJ1-2; D gene: -; CDR3 DNA: TGCGCCAGCAGCTTGAGTTCGGACAGCTATGGCTACACCTTC; CDR3 protein: CASSLSSDSYGYTF
CDR3 length: 15; V gene: TRBV18; clone size: -; J gene: TRBJ2-1; D gene: -; CDR3 DNA: TGTGCCAGCTCACCGAGACGACAGACCTACAATGAGCAGTTCTTC; CDR3 protein: CASSPRRQTYNEQFF
CDR3 length: 14; V gene: TRBV28; clone size: -; J gene: TRBJ2-7; D gene: TRBD1; CDR3 DNA: TGTGCCAGCAGTGGACAGGGTCTCACCTACGAGCAGTACTTC; CDR3 protein: CASSGQGLTYEQYF
CDR3 length: 15; V gene: TRBV6-5; clone size: -; J gene: TRBJ2-1; D gene: -; CDR3 DNA: TGTGCCAGCAGTTACTCGAGAACGTGGGCCAATGAGCAGTTCTTC; CDR3 protein: CASSYSRTWANEQFF
CDR3 length: 15; V gene: TRBV9; clone size: -; J gene: TRBJ2-7; D gene: TRBD2; CDR3 DNA: TGTGCCAGCAGTCGTTGGACTAGCGGGATCTCCGAGCAGTACTTC; CDR3 protein: CASSRWTSGISEQYF
CDR3 length: 14; V gene: TRBV11-3; clone size: -; J gene: TRBJ2-1; D gene: TRBD2; CDR3 DNA: TGTGCCAGCAGCTTACCTAGCGGGTACAATGAGCAGTTCTTC; CDR3 protein: CASSLPSGYNEQFF
CDR3 length: 14; V gene: TRBV29-1; clone size: -; J gene: TRBJ1-2; D gene: -; CDR3 DNA: TGCAGCGTTGAAGATGTCAGGGGATTCTATGGCTACACCTTC; CDR3 protein: CSVEDVRGFYGYTF
CDR3 length: 15; V gene: TRBV19; clone size: -; J gene: TRBJ1-1; D gene: -; CDR3 DNA: TGTGCCAGTGAAACACGGGGAGGGTCGGACACTGAAGCTTTCTTT; CDR3 protein: CASETRGGSDTEAFF